A single sample gave rise to the 13 T cell receptor beta chains below, sequenced in a study of shared clonotypes between healthy human individuals. The naive CD8 fraction comprised CD45RO-negative cells positively selected for CCR7 and excluded terminally differentiated effector memory CD45RA+ cells. Only in-frame clones appear in the TCRdb table, and some are missing; sequencing was by immunoSEQ multiplex PCR. The table shows 1.5 million to 2.5 million clones, with about 95% occurring only once. Source material: naive CD8+ T cells sorted from blood. The receptor set was obtained from a man aged 18 to 30 in good health.

The chain combines TRBV6-5 with TRBJ2-1; 12 bases are shared with TRBD2. There are 16 residues in the CDR3. Germline values: CDR1 MNHEY, CDR2 SVGAGI. Trimming took 1 base from V and 3 from J; bases not matched to a gene: 1. The CDR3 DNA is TGTGCCAGCAGTTACTGGACTAGCGGGAACTACAATGAGCAGTTCTTC. Its translation: CASSYWTSGNYNEQFF.

This chain joins TRBV9 and TRBJ2-1; D ambiguous. There are 11 residues in the CDR3. The germline CDR1 and CDR2 sequences are SGDLS and YYNGEE. V lost 4 bases, J lost 4 bases, and 3 bases lay in between. The DNA of the CDR3 is TGTGCCAGCAGCCCATACAATGAGCAGTTCTTC. Translated, it gives CASSPYNEQFF.

The rearrangement uses TRBV4-1 and TRBJ2-1; 11 nucleotides match TRBD2. The CDR3 loop spans 14 amino acids. Germline values: CDR1 MGHRA, CDR2 YSYEKL. Germline trimming cut 3 bases from V and 8 bases from J; bases unmatched to any gene: 3. In nucleotides, the CDR3 is TGCGCCAGCAGCCATAGCGGGGGGGTCGATGAGCAGTTCTTC. This encodes CASSHSGGVDEQFF.

V and J are TRBV2 and TRBJ2-3; no reliable D call. Germline V gene lookup returns CDR1 SNHLY and CDR2 FYNNEI. The CDR3 covers 14 residues. Trimming removed 3 bases at V and 6 bases at J, with 13 bases between. CDR3: CASSDRGQEDTQYF. As DNA, the CDR3 is TGTGCCAGCAGTGACCGCGGTCAGGAGGATACGCAGTATTTT. Supplemented by reference TRBV2 and TRBJ2-3, the full variable domain reads EPEVTQTPSHQVTQMGQEVILRCVPISNHLYFYWYRQILGQKVEFLVSFYNNEISEKSEIFDDQFSVERPDGSNFTLKIRSTKLEDSAMYFCASSDRGQEDTQYFGPGTRLTVL.

The chain couples TRBV7-2 to TRBJ2-1; 8 bases fit TRBD1. CDR3 length equals 15 residues. Losses at the gene ends were 3 bases for V and 5 bases for J; bases not matched to a gene: 6. Germline V gene data show CDR1 as SGHTA and CDR2 as FQGNSA. The CDR3 DNA sequence: TGTGCCAGCAGCTTGATGGCAGGGGGCCACAATGAGCAGTTCTTC. Translation: CASSLMAGGHNEQFF.

This chain uses TRBV9 with TRBJ2-7; 7 bases are shared with TRBD2. This CDR3 comprises 15 residues. From germline, CDR1 is SGDLS and CDR2 YYNGEE. The V gene end was trimmed by 2 bases and the J gene end by 3 bases; junction bases not matched to a gene: 8. CDR3 nucleotides: TGTGCCAGCAGCGTCGGAGCGGGGCCAGACTACGAGCAGTACTTC. Translated: CASSVGAGPDYEQYF.

As concerns this clone: Different DNA sequences within this sample yield the same CDR3. The rearrangement joins TRBV4-1 to TRBJ2-7; 8 nucleotides align to TRBD2. The CDR3 is made up of 14 amino acids. The ends lost 4 bases at V and 2 bases at J; junction bases unmatched: 4. CDR1 and CDR2 (germline): MGHRA, YSYEKL. In DNA form, the CDR3 reads TGCGCCAGCAGCCCCCGGGAGGGGGCCTACGAGCAGTACTTC. It encodes CASSPREGAYEQYF.

This sequence joins TRBV7-9 and TRBJ1-1; 7 bases are a match to TRBD1. This CDR3 has 15 amino acids. In germline, CDR1 is SEHNR, CDR2 FQNEAQ (reference sequence). The junction had 7 bases not matched to a gene; V was cut back by 5 bases and J by 1 base. The CDR3 nucleotides are TGTGCCAGCAGCCCAGGGCGGACAGGGAACACTGAAGCTTTCTTT. Translation: CASSPGRTGNTEAFF.

This sequence joins TRBV4-3 and TRBJ2-5, with D perhaps TRBD2 (6 bases). The CDR3 sequence is 16 residues long. CDR1 and CDR2 (germline): LGHNA, YSLEER. Trimming removed 4 bases from V and 4 bases from J, with 19 bases in between. The CDR3 here is CASSPTRDLLRETQYF. The CDR3 bases are TGCGCCAGCAGCCCAACGCGGGACCTACTCCGAGAGACCCAGTACTTC.

The chain has TRBV7-2 and TRBJ1-2; TRBD1 agrees at 7 bases. Trimming at V came to 10 bases and at J to 1 base, leaving 18 bases not matched to a gene. The germline gives CDR1 SGHTA, CDR2 FQGNSA. CDR3 size: 17 residues. In DNA, the CDR3 is TGTGCCACCATCCGAGGACAGGCTTTGGGGGTTAACTATGGCTACACCTTC. Translation: CATIRGQALGVNYGYTF. Using reference TRBV7-2 and TRBJ1-2 for the parts outside the CDR3, the full variable domain is GAGVSQSPSNKVTEKGKDVELRCDPISGHTALYWYRQSLGQGLEFLIYFQGNSAPDKSGLPSDRFSAERTGGSVSTLTIQRTQQEDSAVYLCATIRGQALGVNYGYTFGSGTRLTVV.

Comments on this clone: Other DNA sequences of this sample code for an identical CDR3. This chain connects TRBV6-1 to TRBJ2-7; unclear D gene. The germline gives CDR1 MNHNS, CDR2 SASEGT. This CDR3 is built from 14 residues. V lost 0 bases, J lost 2 bases, and 8 bases lay in between. The CDR3 protein is CASSEAWGAYEQYF. The CDR3 region has the DNA TGTGCCAGCAGTGAAGCGTGGGGTGCCTACGAGCAGTACTTC.

This chain uses TRBV28 with TRBJ2-7; TRBD1 agrees at 8 bases. Germline V gene data show CDR1 as MDHEN and CDR2 as SYDVKM. The V segment lost 3 bases and the J segment 4 bases; nucleotides outside the gene matches: 20. The CDR3 is 19 amino acids. CDR3 in amino acids: CASSFPGSQGASTGYEQYF. CDR3 in DNA: TGTGCCAGCAGTTTTCCAGGTAGCCAGGGGGCTTCCACCGGGTACGAGCAGTACTTC.

This chain links TRBV2 with TRBJ2-7; D might be TRBD2 (6 bases). The CDR3 has 16 amino acids. Germline V CDR1 and CDR2: SNHLY, FYNNEI. Trimming pared 5 bases from V and 2 bases from J, leaving 19 bases between. CDR3 loop: CASSTGAGSGTYEQYF. The CDR3 region has the DNA TGTGCCAGCAGTACCGGGGCGGGGAGTGGAACCTACGAGCAGTACTTC.